The 24 T cell receptor beta chains presented below share a single source sample, sequenced in a study of a mutant IDH1 vaccine in newly diagnosed glioma. These receptors' antigens are unknown. Regarding time point: week 23, last vaccination. In every dose of vaccine, 300 ug of mutant IDH1 20-mer peptide was given alongside topical imiquimod. Assay used: immunoSEQ multiplex PCR; TCRdb lists only in-frame clones, some missing. The sample has about 82,000 clones, 65% to 90% seen once. Sequencing used PBMCs, obtained from a glioma patient whose treatment included an IDH1 peptide vaccine. These TCRs come from a man aged 25 to 40 with glioma. Some clones in this sample may be carry-over from other donors' samples.

The chain employs TRBV6-4 and TRBJ2-1; 8 bases map to TRBD2. The germline V gene has CDR1 MRHNA and CDR2 SNTAGT. J gave up 4 bases and V 5 bases, and 7 bases lay outside the gene matches. The CDR3 is 15 amino acids. In DNA form, the CDR3 reads TGTGCCAGCAGTTTAGAACTAGCGGATTACAATGAGCAGTTCTTC. Its translation: CASSLELADYNEQFF.

This clone appeared once. The chain couples TRBV11-2 to TRBJ2-1; 8 bases match TRBD1. The CDR3 length is 13 residues. V was pared by 0 bases and J by 13 bases, with 5 bases of the junction left unmatched. The germline gives CDR1 SGHAT, CDR2 FQNNGV. The CDR3 DNA sequence: TGTGCCAGCAGCTTAGATATGGACAGGGCTCAGTTCTTC. Amino acids: CASSLDMDRAQFF.

The table lists this clone with a few counts. The chain links TRBV7-2 to TRBJ1-1; D unresolved. This CDR3 comprises 13 residues. Germline-derived CDR1 and CDR2 are SGHTA and FQGNSA. V was cut by 10 bases and J by 0 bases, with 12 bases left in between. Written as DNA, the CDR3 is TGTGCCATCCGCCACAGCATGAACACTGAAGCTTTCTTT. This gives the protein CAIRHSMNTEAFF. The whole variable domain, remainder taken from reference TRBV7-2 and TRBJ1-1, is GAGVSQSPSNKVTEKGKDVELRCDPISGHTALYWYRQSLGQGLEFLIYFQGNSAPDKSGLPSDRFSAERTGGSVSTLTIQRTQQEDSAVYLCAIRHSMNTEAFFGQGTRLTVV.

The genes are TRBV5-1 and TRBJ1-4; maybe TRBD1 (5 bases). CDR1 is SGHRS, CDR2 YFSETQ, per germline. This CDR3 comprises 20 residues. V shed 3 bases and J shed 6 bases, with 30 bases lying between them. The CDR3: CASSSEGPGSLIRQDEKLFF. CDR3 nucleotides: TGCGCCAGCAGCTCCGAAGGTCCAGGGTCCCTCATACGGCAGGATGAAAAACTGTTTTTT.

V gene TRBV28 combines with J gene TRBJ1-2; D ambiguous. This CDR3 has 15 amino acids. V was cut by 5 bases and J by 7 bases, with 20 bases left in between. CDR1 and CDR2 from the germline V gene are MDHEN and SYDVKM. CDR3 DNA: TGTGCCAGCAGTGCGCCCGGACGGATAAGCATTGGCTACACCTTC. Translation gives CASSAPGRISIGYTF.

V and J are TRBV19 and TRBJ1-2, with TRBD1 matching over 8 bases. CDR3 length: 15 amino acids. V shed 6 bases and J 2 bases; nucleotides not matched to a gene: 8. Germline lookup yields CDR1 LNHDA and CDR2 SQIVND (reference sequence). The CDR3 here is CASRLDRATNYGYTF. DNA of the CDR3: TGTGCCAGTAGGTTGGACAGGGCGACCAACTATGGCTACACCTTC.

The chain has TRBV7-3 and TRBJ2-1, with TRBD2 identical over 9 bases. The CDR3 loop spans 16 amino acids. The trim removed 5 bases at V and 1 base at J, leaving 6 bases unmatched. CDR1 is SGHTA, CDR2 FQGTGA, per germline. In nucleotides, the CDR3 is TGTGCCAGCAGCCCCTTTACTAGCGGGTCCTACAATGAGCAGTTCTTC. It yields the protein CASSPFTSGSYNEQFF.

This chain links TRBV28 with TRBJ2-7, with D perhaps TRBD1 (6 bases). V was shortened by 3 bases and J by 4 bases, with 13 bases between the two germline ends. The CDR3 loop spans 14 amino acids. Germline lookup yields CDR1 MDHEN and CDR2 SYDVKM. The CDR3 DNA reads TGTGCCAGCAGTTTGTCTCCAGGGGTTTACGAGCAGTACTTC. It codes for CASSLSPGVYEQYF.

V gene TRBV6-6 combines with J gene TRBJ1-5; TRBD1 is a possible D gene (6 bases). The length of the CDR3 is 16 residues. V shed 8 bases and J shed 4 bases, with 21 bases lying between them. Germline V gene lookup returns CDR1 MNHNY and CDR2 SVGAGI (reference sequence). CDR3 DNA: TGTGCCAGCTCGAACGTCGGTAGACAGGAGAATCAGCCCCAGCATTTT. Protein: CASSNVGRQENQPQHF.

This chain links TRBV6-1 with TRBJ1-3, with D unclear. There are 14 residues in the CDR3. Trimming cost V 3 bases and J 2 bases, with 8 bases left between them. Germline assignment: CDR1 MNHNS and CDR2 SASEGT. The DNA of the CDR3 is TGTGCCAGCAGTGAGTTACGGGCTGGAAACACCATATATTTT. It yields the protein CASSELRAGNTIYF.

This chain uses TRBV6-7 with TRBJ2-4, with D possibly TRBD1 on 5 matching bases. TRBV6-7 is filed as an ORF, its function uncertain. The V end lost 2 bases, the J end lost 7 bases, and 12 bases lay between the germline ends. The CDR3 has 14 amino acids. CDR3 protein: CASSYNCRVNIQYF. The CDR3 DNA is TGTGCCAGCAGTTACAACTGCAGGGTGAACATTCAGTACTTC.

This rearrangement joins TRBV9 to TRBJ2-7; a weak D match, TRBD1 (5 bases). V dropped 3 bases and J dropped 2 bases, with 12 bases sitting between them. The CDR3 is 14 amino acids. The germline CDR1 and CDR2 sequences are SGDLS and YYNGEE. Written as DNA, the CDR3 is TGTGCCAGCAGCGCCTTTGGGGCTCCCTACGAGCAGTACTTC. Protein sequence: CASSAFGAPYEQYF.

The rearrangement links TRBV29-1 to TRBJ2-7, with TRBD1 as a possible D gene (6 bases). V dropped 7 bases and J dropped 6 bases, with 19 bases sitting between them. This CDR3 comprises 13 residues. Germline V gene sequence: CDR1 SQVTM, CDR2 ANQGSEA. CDR3 residues: CSAVGQPGGEQYF. CDR3 nucleotide sequence: TGCAGCGCTGTGGGACAACCCGGCGGCGAGCAGTACTTC.

The rearrangement uses TRBV27 and TRBJ2-7, with D perhaps TRBD2 (6 bases). V lost 6 bases and J lost 4, with 13 bases in between. There are 13 residues in the CDR3. Germline-derived CDR1 and CDR2 are MNHEY and SMNVEV (reference sequence). The CDR3 here is CASRAGTEYEQYF. The CDR3 DNA is TGTGCCAGCAGAGCCGGGACTGAGTACGAGCAGTACTTC.

Of note for this clone: The sample has other DNA sequences that encode this CDR3 too. V gene TRBV27 combines with J gene TRBJ2-7; 11 bases fit TRBD1. The CDR3 loop spans 13 amino acids. The junction had 1 base not matched to a gene; V was cut back by 3 bases and J by 6 bases. Germline CDR1 is MNHEY and CDR2 is SMNVEV (reference sequence). CDR3 loop: CASSFGQGAEQYF. The CDR3 DNA sequence: TGTGCCAGCAGTTTCGGACAGGGGGCCGAGCAGTACTTC.

This sequence joins TRBV5-6 and TRBJ1-6; D uncertain. Germline CDR1 reads SGHDT; CDR2 reads YYEEEE. Trimming pared 3 bases from V and 9 bases from J, leaving 7 bases between. The CDR3 contains 12 residues. DNA for the CDR3: TGTGCCAGCAGCTCGGTCGTTTCACCCCTCCACTTT. It is translated as CASSSVVSPLHF. Full variable domain (missing parts from reference TRBV5-6 and TRBJ1-6): DAGVTQSPTHLIKTRGQQVTLRCSPKSGHDTVSWYQQALGQGPQFIFQYYEEEERQRGNFPDRFSGHQFPNYSSELNVNALLLGDSALYLCASSSVVSPLHFGNGTRLTVT.

V usage is TRBV9 and J usage is TRBJ1-2; D gene ambiguous. The CDR3 is made up of 13 amino acids. Germline CDR1 SGDLS, CDR2 YYNGEE. V was trimmed by 0 bases and J by 8 bases, leaving 11 bases between them. This CDR3 is CASSVEAGKGYTF. The CDR3 DNA follows: TGTGCCAGCAGCGTAGAGGCAGGAAAAGGCTACACCTTC.

The CDR3 DNA sequence: TGTGCCAGCAGGGGGACAGGGGGCTATGAAAAACTGTTTTTT. The encoded protein is CASRGTGGYEKLFF. The chain carries TRBV21-1 and TRBJ1-4; the table's D call, TRBD1, has no DNA check behind it. TRBV21-1 is listed as a pseudogene. There are 14 residues in the CDR3.

J is TRBJ1-6 and V is TRBV25-1; a possible D gene is TRBD1 (6 bases). The CDR3 has 13 amino acids. Trimming removed 3 bases at V and 8 bases at J, with 8 bases between. Per the germline V gene, CDR1 is MGHDK and CDR2 is SYGVNS. In DNA, the CDR3 is TGTGCCAGCAGTGAGTACAGGGATTCACCCCTCCACTTT. It yields the protein CASSEYRDSPLHF.

In nucleotides, the CDR3 is TGCGCCAGCAGCTCGATGGGGGGAGATGAAAAACTGTTTTTT. Translating it yields CASSSMGGDEKLFF. The rearrangement uses TRBV5-1 and TRBJ1-4; D might be TRBD1 (5 bases). The CDR3 runs 14 residues. Trimming stripped 3 bases from V and 6 bases from J, with 12 bases between. In germline, CDR1 is SGHRS, CDR2 YFSETQ. Variable domain in full (rest from reference TRBV5-1 and TRBJ1-4): KAGVTQTPRYLIKTRGQQVTLSCSPISGHRSVSWYQQTPGQGLQFLFEYFSETQRNKGNFPGRFSGRQFSNSRSEMNVSTLELGDSALYLCASSSMGGDEKLFFGSGTQLSVL.

The CDR3 here is CASSLEPAHTQYF. In nucleotides, the CDR3 is TGTGCCAGCAGCTTAGAGCCCGCCCACACGCAGTATTTT. The gene calls are TRBV7-9 and TRBJ2-3, with no clear D. Trimming took off 1 base at V and 9 bases at J, with 11 bases between the two ends. Germline CDR1 SEHNR, CDR2 FQNEAQ (reference sequence). The CDR3 runs 13 residues.

The chain employs TRBV6-1 and TRBJ2-7; no clear D gene. Trimming removed 8 bases from V and 0 bases from J, with 11 bases in between. Germline assignment: CDR1 MNHNS and CDR2 SASEGT. This CDR3 region has 13 residues. The DNA of the CDR3 is TGTGCCAGCGAAGGATATATCTCCTACGAGCAGTACTTC. Encoded protein: CASEGYISYEQYF.

This chain uses TRBV30 with TRBJ2-1; 8 bases map to TRBD2. Trimming at V came to 3 bases and at J to 4 bases, leaving 11 bases not matched to a gene. Germline V gene data show CDR1 as GTSNPN and CDR2 as SVGIG (reference sequence). The CDR3 has 16 residues. The CDR3 reads CAWSDWETSVYNEQFF. CDR3 in DNA: TGTGCCTGGAGCGACTGGGAGACTAGCGTTTACAATGAGCAGTTCTTC.

The chain employs TRBV6-6 and TRBJ2-5; 8 bases are shared with TRBD2. Germline CDR1 is MNHNY and CDR2 is SVGAGI (reference sequence). The CDR3 loop spans 14 amino acids. Unmatched junction bases numbered 4, after V lost 6 bases and J lost 1 base. The CDR3 spells CASRVAGPQETQYF. Here the CDR3 DNA reads TGTGCCAGCAGGGTAGCGGGGCCCCAAGAGACCCAGTACTTC.